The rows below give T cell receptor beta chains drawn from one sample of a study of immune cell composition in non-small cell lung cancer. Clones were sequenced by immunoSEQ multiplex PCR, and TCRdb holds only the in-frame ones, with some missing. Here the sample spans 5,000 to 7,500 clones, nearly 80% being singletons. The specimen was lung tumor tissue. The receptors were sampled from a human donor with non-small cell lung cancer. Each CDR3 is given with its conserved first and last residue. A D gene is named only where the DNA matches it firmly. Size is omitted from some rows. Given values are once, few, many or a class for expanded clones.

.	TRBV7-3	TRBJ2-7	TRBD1	CASSPSDRDYEQYF	TGTGCCAGCAGCCCGTCCGACAGGGACTACGAGCAGTACTTC
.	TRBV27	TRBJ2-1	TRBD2	CASSRAPFSGGSSYNEQFF	TGTGCCAGCAGCCGAGCACCCTTTAGCGGGGGGTCCTCCTACAATGAGCAGTTCTTC
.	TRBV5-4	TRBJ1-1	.	CASSLDWGGGTEAFF	TGTGCCAGCAGCTTGGATTGGGGCGGTGGCACTGAAGCTTTCTTT
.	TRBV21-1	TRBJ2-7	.	CASSLAGDHEQYF	TGTGCCAGCAGCCTAGCGGGAGACCACGAGCAGTACTTC
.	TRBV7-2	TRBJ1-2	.	CASSLGTSGVGYTF	TGTGCCAGCAGCTTAGGCACGTCCGGGGTTGGCTACACCTTC
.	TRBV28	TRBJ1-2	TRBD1	CASSFPTGVDPGGYTF	TGTGCCAGCAGTTTCCCGACAGGGGTAGATCCGGGAGGCTACACCTTC
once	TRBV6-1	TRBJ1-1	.	CASSEHSGLNTEAFF	TGTGCCAGCAGTGAACATTCGGGATTGAACACTGAAGCTTTCTTT
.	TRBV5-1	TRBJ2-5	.	CASSLEAGRGGTQYF	TGCGCCAGCAGCTTGGAGGCGGGAAGAGGAGGGACCCAGTACTTC
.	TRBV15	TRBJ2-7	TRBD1	CATSKPGQGVYEQYF	TGTGCCACCAGCAAACCGGGACAGGGTGTCTACGAGCAGTACTTC
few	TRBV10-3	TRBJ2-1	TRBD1	CAIMPGQGPLSSYNEQFF	TGTGCCATCATGCCGGGACAGGGGCCTTTGAGCTCCTACAATGAGCAGTTCTTC
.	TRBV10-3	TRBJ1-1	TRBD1	CAISKGQGDLDAFF	TGTGCCATCAGTAAGGGACAGGGGGACCTGGACGCTTTCTTT
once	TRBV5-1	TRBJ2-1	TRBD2	CASSLGRGGSEQFF	TGCGCCAGCAGCTTGGGACGGGGGGGCAGTGAGCAGTTCTTC
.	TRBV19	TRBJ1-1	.	CATTPRSRPSEAFF	TGTGCCACCACGCCGCGGTCACGACCTAGTGAAGCTTTCTTT
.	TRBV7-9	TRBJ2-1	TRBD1	CASSSRDRDNEQFF	TGTGCCAGCAGCTCCCGGGACAGGGACAATGAGCAGTTCTTC
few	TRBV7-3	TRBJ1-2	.	CASSSRNRESYGYTF	TGTGCCAGCAGCTCGCGAAACAGGGAATCCTATGGCTACACCTTC
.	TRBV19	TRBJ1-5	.	CASLRFGASSNQPQHF	TGTGCCAGCCTGCGGTTTGGGGCTTCTAGCAATCAGCCCCAGCATTTT
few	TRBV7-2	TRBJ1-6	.	CASSLARSDNSPLHF	TGTGCCAGCAGCTTAGCGCGGAGCGATAATTCACCCCTCCACTTT
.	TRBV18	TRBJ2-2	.	CASSPAQNTGELFF	TGTGCCAGCTCACCCGCGCAAAACACCGGGGAGCTGTTTTTT
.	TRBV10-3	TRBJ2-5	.	CAISDPGSIETQYF	TGTGCCATCAGTGACCCCGGGAGTATCGAGACCCAGTACTTC
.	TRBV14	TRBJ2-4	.	CASSQAGPRGTIQYF	TGTGCCAGCAGCCAAGCGGGACCCCGGGGGACCATTCAGTACTTC
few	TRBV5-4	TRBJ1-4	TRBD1	CASSSPGQGATNEKLFF	TGTGCCAGCAGCTCGCCCGGACAGGGGGCAACTAATGAAAAACTGTTTTTT
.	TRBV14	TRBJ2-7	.	CASSQDWPDPYEQYF	TGTGCCAGCAGCCAAGATTGGCCAGATCCATACGAGCAGTACTTC
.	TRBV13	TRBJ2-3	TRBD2	CASSLRAGGMGDTQYF	TGTGCCAGCAGCTTAAGGGCGGGGGGCATGGGAGATACGCAGTATTTT